Listed below are T cell receptor beta chains from one sample, sequenced in a study of CD8 T cells in ankylosing spondylitis. TCRdb reprocessed the 5' RACE reads with MiXCR, giving one entry per CDR3 protein. The table includes 200,000 to 250,000 distinct CDR3 sequences, 5.5% to 7.5% detected once. Sequenced material: blood, either unsorted or a sorted T cell fraction (not recorded which). These receptor sequences come from a male donor with ankylosing spondylitis. CDR3s include the opening cysteine and the closing phenylalanine or tryptophan. The D gene is left open where the match is weak. Rows give clone size only sometimes, using once, few, many, or a class for an expanded clone.

abundance	d_gene	v_gene	j_gene	CDR3nt	CDR3aa
many	.	TRBV11-2	TRBJ2-7	TGTGCCAGCAGCTGGGGGGCTAGCGCTAGCTCCTACGAGCAGTACTTC	CASSWGASASSYEQYF
.	TRBD1	TRBV29-1	TRBJ1-1	TGCAGCGTTCACAGGGGATCTGAAGCTTTCTTT	CSVHRGSEAFF
many	.	TRBV20-1	TRBJ2-7	TGCAGTGCTAGTCCCCGACAGGACCTCTACGAGCAGTACTTC	CSASPRQDLYEQYF
many	.	TRBV28	TRBJ2-7	TGTGCCAGCAGTTTCGGCCGGTACGAGCAGTACTTC	CASSFGRYEQYF
few	.	TRBV4-2	TRBJ1-1	TGTGCCAGCAGCGCCCCACGGGAGGCTGAAGCTTTCTTT	CASSAPREAEAFF
many	.	TRBV28	TRBJ1-6	TGTGCCAGCAGGGTTCTCGGTGGGCGCTACAATTCACCCCTCCACTTT	CASRVLGGRYNSPLHF
few	TRBD1	TRBV6-5	TRBJ1-2	TGTGCCAGCAGTTACTCTTGGACAGGGGCTGGGTCCGGCTACACCTTC	CASSYSWTGAGSGYTF
.	TRBD1	TRBV20-1	TRBJ2-4	TGCAGTGCTAGAGACAACCGGGACAGAAGGGGGAACATTCAGTACTTC	CSARDNRDRRGNIQYF
many	.	TRBV25-1	TRBJ1-4	TGTGCCAGCAGTGAATACCCAGGAGGCATGGAAAAACTGTTTTTT	CASSEYPGGMEKLFF
many	.	TRBV7-9	TRBJ2-3	TGTGCCAGCAGCTTTGTGCGATCAGACGCCTGGACAGATACGCAGTATTTT	CASSFVRSDAWTDTQYF
many	.	TRBV6-2/TRBV6-3	TRBJ2-1	TGTGCCAGCTCGCGAAGGTCTAAGAGCGATGAGCAGTTCTTC	CASSRRSKSDEQFF
many	.	TRBV6-2/TRBV6-3	TRBJ2-1	.	CASSSLDNEQFF
.	TRBD2	TRBV4-2	TRBJ2-1	TGTGCCAGCAGCCGACTAGCGGGAGAGAACGCAAATGAGCAGTTCTTC	CASSRLAGENANEQFF
.	.	TRBV2	TRBJ1-1	TGTGCCAACTTGTGGGGGACCAAAGCTTTCTTT	CANLWGTKAFF
.	.	TRBV12-2	TRBJ2-7	TGTGCAAGTCGCTTAGCGTTCGAGACACATACCTGTCGCGAGCAGTACTTC	CASRLAFETHTCREQYF
few	.	TRBV19	TRBJ1-1	TGTGCCAGTAGTGCGGGGGGGGCCCGTACTGAAGCTTTCTTT	CASSAGGARTEAFF
many	.	TRBV7-9	TRBJ2-4	TGTGCCAGCAGCCCCCGCTTCACGGCCCTGACCAAAAACATTCAGTACTTC	CASSPRFTALTKNIQYF
many	.	TRBV5-1	TRBJ2-3	TGCGCCAGCAGCTGGCCTCCTGAAGGGGGGAGCCGGACAGATACGCAGTATTTT	CASSWPPEGGSRTDTQYF
many	.	TRBV11-2	TRBJ2-2	TGTGCCAGCAGCTTAATTGTCTCGAAGACCGGGGAGCTGTTTTTT	CASSLIVSKTGELFF
many	.	TRBV18	TRBJ2-7	TGTGCCAGCTCACCAGAGCGGTACTTCTACGAGCAGTACTTC	CASSPERYFYEQYF
many	.	TRBV7-9	TRBJ1-5	TGTGCCAGCAGTTCCGACGGGGGGGATCAGCCCCAGCATTTT	CASSSDGGDQPQHF
few	.	TRBV27	TRBJ2-7	TGTGCCAGCAGCTCGACCGGCGGGGAGCAGTACTTC	CASSSTGGEQYF
many	.	TRBV5-1	TRBJ2-7	TGCGCCAGCAGCTTGAATGTGGCCTCCTACGAGCAGTACTTC	CASSLNVASYEQYF
many	.	TRBV4-1	TRBJ2-3	TGCGCCAGCAGCCAAGGGCTCCGGGGGGATACGCAGTATTTT	CASSQGLRGDTQYF
many	TRBD1	TRBV29-1	TRBJ2-2	TGCAGCGTTGAACTAGGGACAGACACCGGGGAGCTGTTTTTT	CSVELGTDTGELFF
many	TRBD1	TRBV2	TRBJ2-7	TGTGCCAGCAGTGAAGACAGGGGGACCTACGAGCAGTACTTC	CASSEDRGTYEQYF
.	TRBD2	TRBV7-9	TRBJ2-7	TGTGCCAGCAGCTCCTTAGCGGGACTCTCCTACGAGCAGTACTTC	CASSSLAGLSYEQYF
.	.	TRBV6-6	TRBJ2-1	TGTGCCAGCACCTACCCGGACATGAAGCAGTTCTTC	CASTYPDMKQFF
.	TRBD2	TRBV20-1	TRBJ2-3	TGCAGTGCCCTAACTCCGGGACTAGCGGGAGTGAGGGATACGCAGTATTTT	CSALTPGLAGVRDTQYF
many	TRBD1	TRBV11-2	TRBJ1-3	TGTGCCAGCAGCTTACTGACGCAGGGGGCTTTCTCTGGAAACACCATATATTTT	CASSLLTQGAFSGNTIYF
many	.	TRBV29-1	TRBJ2-7	TGCAGCGCCCGAAGGAACTACGAGCAGTACTTC	CSARRNYEQYF
many	.	TRBV15	TRBJ2-3	TGTGCCACCAGCAGAGGGTGGACAGGCACAGATACGCAGTATTTT	CATSRGWTGTDTQYF
.	TRBD1	TRBV2	TRBJ2-1	TGTGCCAGCATAGGTTGGCCGGGACAGGGGACCACCTACAATGAGCAGTTCTTC	CASIGWPGQGTTYNEQFF
many	.	TRBV11-2	TRBJ2-6	TGTGCCAGCAGCCCCCGGGACTCTGGGGCCAACGTCCTGACTTTC	CASSPRDSGANVLTF
.	.	TRBV11-2	TRBJ1-2	TGTGCCAGCAGCTTTATAACCCAGGATTCTGCAAAATATGGCTACACCTTC	CASSFITQDSAKYGYTF
.	.	TRBV7-2	TRBJ2-1	TGTGCCATCAGCTGGGGGAGTGGCTATGAGCAGTTCTTC	CAISWGSGYEQFF
many	TRBD2	TRBV27	TRBJ2-1	TGTGCCAGCAGTTTTATCTGGCGGGAGTTCCTCAATGAGCAGTTCTTC	CASSFIWREFLNEQFF
many	TRBD2	TRBV9	TRBJ2-1	TGTGCCAGCAGCGTAGATCTAGCGGACAATGAGCAGTTCTTC	CASSVDLADNEQFF
.	TRBD2	TRBV7-9	TRBJ2-1	TGTGCCGGCAGCTTAGAGGGACTAGGGGACAATGAGCAGTTCTTC	CAGSLEGLGDNEQFF
few	.	TRBV11-1	TRBJ2-1	TGTGCCAGCAGCTTAAGGTCATCCGGGGGTTCGATCTACAATGAGCAGTTCTTC	CASSLRSSGGSIYNEQFF
.	.	TRBV12-2	TRBJ1-1	TGTGCAAGTCGCTTAGCTGGGGACGGTAACACTGAAGCTTTCTTT	CASRLAGDGNTEAFF
few	TRBD1	TRBV4-1	TRBJ1-2	TGCGCCAGCAGCCTCCCGCCGGGACAGGGGGAGAATGGCTACACCTTC	CASSLPPGQGENGYTF
.	.	TRBV5-1	TRBJ2-1	TGCGCCAGCAGCCCACTCGCCCCCTACAATGAGCAGTTCTTC	CASSPLAPYNEQFF
.	.	TRBV11-2	TRBJ2-7	TGTGCCAGCAGCTCCCGGACGGGAGAGAGGTCCTACGAGCAGTACTTC	CASSSRTGERSYEQYF
few	.	TRBV7-9	TRBJ2-2	TGTGCCAGCAGAGGACGACCCGGGGAGCTGTTTTTT	CASRGRPGELFF
many	TRBD1	TRBV7-9	TRBJ1-1	TGTGCCAGCAGCCCTCAGGGGGCGCCGGCAATGAACACTGAAGCTTTCTTT	CASSPQGAPAMNTEAFF
many	.	TRBV4-3	TRBJ2-2	TGCGCCAGCAGCCAAGGCCGGTGGGGGCCCGGGGAGCTGTTTTTT	CASSQGRWGPGELFF
.	TRBD2	TRBV7-2	TRBJ2-1	TGTGCCAGCAGCACGACTAGCGGTGGTGAGCAGTTCTTC	CASSTTSGGEQFF
many	.	TRBV7-9	TRBJ2-5	TGTGCCAGCAGCTTTACGGGACTCTTATTATACTTC	CASSFTGLLLYF
many	TRBD2	TRBV7-9	TRBJ2-3	TGTGCCAGCAGCTTATGGAGCGGGAGGTTGGGGGATACGCAGTATTTT	CASSLWSGRLGDTQYF
.	.	TRBV6-5	TRBJ1-6	TGTGCCAGCAGTTACTCGTCAGGGGCGAAAAATTCACCCCTCCACTTT	CASSYSSGAKNSPLHF
many	.	TRBV10-1	TRBJ2-5	TGCGCCAGCAGTGAGTCTCGGGCAGGGAAGACCCAGTACTTC	CASSESRAGKTQYF
few	.	TRBV27	TRBJ1-2	TGTGCCAGCAGTTTCGGTTTTCCGGTTAACTATGGCTACACCTTC	CASSFGFPVNYGYTF
many	.	TRBV20-1	TRBJ1-2	TGCAGTGCCCAGTTATGGCCTGCTAACTATGGCTACACCTTC	CSAQLWPANYGYTF
many	TRBD2	TRBV9	TRBJ2-3	TGTGCCAGCAGCAATCCTAGCGGGGGGGCCGTTAGCACAGATACGCAGTATTTT	CASSNPSGGAVSTDTQYF
few	.	TRBV18	TRBJ2-7	TGTGCCAGCTCACCACATGCCGGGCCGCCCTACGAGCAGTACTTC	CASSPHAGPPYEQYF
.	TRBD1	TRBV7-6	TRBJ1-4	TGTGCCAGCAGCTATTCGACAGGGGGAGGTGAAAAACTGTTTTTT	CASSYSTGGGEKLFF
few	.	TRBV7-9	TRBJ2-1	TGTGCCAGCAATAGCGGACCCTTGGTGGATGAGCAGTTCTTC	CASNSGPLVDEQFF
many	.	TRBV10-3	TRBJ2-7	TGTGCCATCAGTGATGGTTCAGGATACGAGCAGTACTTC	CAISDGSGYEQYF